These 32 T cell receptor beta chains were sequenced from one sample in a study of T cells in localized non-small cell lung cancer. Sequenced by immunoSEQ multiplex PCR; TCRdb stores in-frame clones only, minus some. This table has 4,000 or so clones, about a quarter appearing once. The material was lung tumor tissue, obtained before any cancer treatment. The source of these receptors is a man aged 35 to 70 with stage II lung adenocarcinoma.

This clone has just a few counts. The rearrangement uses TRBV5-1 and TRBJ1-1, with D possibly being TRBD1 (6 bases). The CDR3 extends over 15 amino acids. V was clipped by 4 bases and J by 4 bases, with 17 bases between them. The germline V gene has CDR1 SGHRS and CDR2 YFSETQ. DNA of the CDR3: TGCGCCAGCAGCCCTTCGGGGGCGCGGGGCACTGAAGCTTTCTTT. It specifies CASSPSGARGTEAFF.

There are a few counts of this clone. The chain recombines TRBV9 with TRBJ2-4; 9 bases map to TRBD1. Losses at the gene ends were 4 bases for V and 3 bases for J; bases not matched to a gene: 5. CDR3 size: 15 residues. Germline assignment: CDR1 SGDLS and CDR2 YYNGEE. CDR3 protein: CASSPETGGKNIQYF. In DNA form, the CDR3 reads TGTGCCAGCAGCCCAGAGACAGGGGGCAAAAACATTCAGTACTTC.

The chain recombines TRBV6-8 with TRBJ1-1; possible D gene TRBD1, 6 bases. There are 13 residues in the CDR3. Germline V gene sequence: CDR1 MNHGY, CDR2 SAAAGT. V lost 4 bases and J 4 bases, leaving 10 bases between the germline ends. For the CDR3, the DNA is TGTGCCAGCAGTTGGGGGGCGAGCACTGAAGCTTTCTTT. Translated: CASSWGASTEAFF.

By share of the sample, this clone is large. The gene calls are TRBV11-3 and TRBJ1-4; D gene unclear. The V gene lost 3 bases and the J gene lost 5 bases, with 13 bases spanning the gap. Germline CDR1 and CDR2: SGHNT and YENEEA. The CDR3 sequence is 15 residues long. Written as DNA, the CDR3 is TGTGCCAGCAGCTTGGACCCAGGAGCAAATGAAAAACTGTTTTTT. Translating gives CASSLDPGANEKLFF. Together with reference TRBV11-3 and TRBJ1-4, the CDR3 gives the full variable domain: EAGVVQSPRYKIIEKKQPVAFWCNPISGHNTLYWYLQNLGQGPELLIRYENEEAVDDSQLPKDRFSAERLKGVDSTLKIQPAELGDSAVYLCASSLDPGANEKLFFGSGTQLSVL.

This clone has more than one count but fewer than ten. This chain links TRBV9 with TRBJ2-3; D tentatively fits TRBD1 or TRBD2 (6 bases each). This CDR3 is 15 amino acids long. Germline-derived CDR1 and CDR2 are SGDLS and YYNGEE. The V end was cut by 7 bases, the J end by 5 bases, with 20 bases between. Here the CDR3 reads CASGPRGPGVDTQYF. The CDR3 nucleotides are TGTGCCAGCGGTCCCCGGGGGCCTGGTGTAGATACGCAGTATTTT.

V is TRBV9 and J is TRBJ2-3; D uncertain. The germline V gene encodes CDR1 SGDLS and CDR2 YYNGEE. Trimming left V 0 bases short and J 4 bases short, with 6 bases between. This CDR3 is 13 amino acids long. The CDR3 loop is CASSVGVPDTQYF. The CDR3 DNA reads TGTGCCAGCAGCGTAGGGGTCCCAGATACGCAGTATTTT.

The chain is built from TRBV11-3 and TRBJ2-2, with unresolved D. The length of the CDR3 is 14 residues. The germline V gene encodes CDR1 SGHNT and CDR2 YENEEA. V lost 5 bases, J lost 2 bases, and 9 bases lay in between. The CDR3 nucleotides read TGTGCCAGCAGCCGAACAGTTAACACCGGGGAGCTGTTTTTT. Its translation is CASSRTVNTGELFF.

The CDR3 bases are TGTGCCATCAGTGAGTCTGAGTCAGGATATAGCAATCAGCCCCAGCATTTT. Translated: CAISESESGYSNQPQHF. J is TRBJ1-5 and V is TRBV10-3; the D is unclear. The CDR3 consists of 17 residues. From germline, CDR1 is ENHRY and CDR2 SYGVKD. V lost 0 bases, J lost 0 bases, and 12 bases lay in between.

By its share, this clone is medium-sized. This chain uses TRBV11-3 with TRBJ2-3, with 9 bases fitting TRBD2. In germline, CDR1 is SGHNT, CDR2 YENEEA. The CDR3 is 17 amino acids. V lost 3 bases to trimming and J lost 4 bases; unmatched junction nucleotides: 11. The CDR3 DNA is TGTGCCAGCAGCTTTCTTGGTGTTCGGACTAGCGCAGATACGCAGTATTTT. Translating it yields CASSFLGVRTSADTQYF. Looking up the rest from reference TRBV11-3 and TRBJ2-3 gives the full variable domain: EAGVVQSPRYKIIEKKQPVAFWCNPISGHNTLYWYLQNLGQGPELLIRYENEEAVDDSQLPKDRFSAERLKGVDSTLKIQPAELGDSAVYLCASSFLGVRTSADTQYFGPGTRLTVL.

V usage is TRBV10-1 and J usage is TRBJ1-1, with D tentatively TRBD1 (5 bases). In germline, CDR1 is WNHNN, CDR2 SYGVQD (reference sequence). The V end lost 8 bases, the J end lost 6 bases, and 10 bases lay between the germline ends. This CDR3 is built from 11 residues. This CDR3 reads CASSGGAEAFF. CDR3 DNA sequence: TGCGCCAGCTCCGGGGGGGCTGAAGCTTTCTTT.

J is TRBJ1-2 and V is TRBV11-3; TRBD1 might be the D (5 bases). This CDR3 comprises 14 residues. V lost 7 bases to trimming and J lost 4 bases, with 16 bases between them. Germline CDR1 and CDR2: SGHNT and YENEEA. The CDR3 region is CASIPGGNTYGYTF. In DNA, the CDR3 is TGTGCCAGCATCCCTGGGGGGAATACCTATGGCTACACCTTC.

The chain couples TRBV7-6 to TRBJ2-1; 8 bases are shared with TRBD1. Looked up from germline, CDR1 is SGHVS and CDR2 is FNYEAQ. The CDR3 sequence is 15 residues long. J gave up 1 base and V 4 bases, and 3 bases lay outside the gene matches. The CDR3 DNA reads TGTGCCAGCAGCTCGGGACAGGTTTCCTACAATGAGCAGTTCTTC. It encodes CASSSGQVSYNEQFF. Full variable domain (outside the CDR3, taken from reference TRBV7-6 and TRBJ2-1): GAGVSQSPRYKVTKRGQDVALRCDPISGHVSLYWYRQALGQGPEFLTYFNYEAQQDKSGLPNDRFSAERPEGSISTLTIQRTEQRDSAMYRCASSSGQVSYNEQFFGPGTRLTVL.

The chain employs TRBV15 and TRBJ2-5, with D perhaps matching TRBD1 (6 bases). The length of the CDR3 is 14 residues. V shed 0 bases and J shed 3 bases, with 8 bases lying between them. Per germline, CDR1 LNHNV and CDR2 YYDKDF (reference sequence). The CDR3 reads CATSREDSEETQYF. The CDR3 DNA sequence: TGTGCCACCAGCAGAGAGGACAGTGAAGAGACCCAGTACTTC.

Written as DNA, the CDR3 is TGTGCCAGCAGTGGCCCGGGACTAGCGGGGGGGCCTAATTCGCCAGATACGCAGTATTTT. This translates into CASSGPGLAGGPNSPDTQYF. V gene TRBV2 combines with J gene TRBJ2-3, with 16 bases matching TRBD2. Germline loops: CDR1 SNHLY, CDR2 FYNNEI. CDR3 length equals 20 residues. V was pared by 4 bases and J by 4 bases, with 14 bases of the junction left unmatched.

There are a few counts of this clone. The chain carries TRBV11-3 and TRBJ1-6; D not certain. V gave up 3 bases and J gave up 5 bases, with 8 bases separating them. CDR1 SGHNT and CDR2 YENEEA come from the germline V gene. This CDR3 has 14 amino acids. CDR3 sequence: CASSLGYDNSPLHF. The CDR3 DNA reads TGTGCCAGCAGCTTGGGCTACGATAATTCACCCCTCCACTTT.

This clone is judged medium-sized. The V call is TRBV28, the J call TRBJ2-1, with 8 bases aligning to TRBD2. This CDR3 is 16 amino acids long. Per germline, CDR1 MDHEN and CDR2 SYDVKM. The V and J ends lost 4 bases and 7 bases, in that order; junction bases with no gene match: 12. The CDR3 DNA is TGTGCCAGCAGTTCAACCCCCGGGGGGGCCTTGAATGAGCAGTTCTTC. Translating it yields CASSSTPGGALNEQFF.

The chain links TRBV9 to TRBJ1-2; 8 bases line up with TRBD1. The CDR3 covers 16 residues. CDR1 is SGDLS and CDR2 is YYNGEE in the germline V gene. The ends lost 6 bases at V and 2 bases at J; junction bases unmatched: 12. This CDR3 reads CASNWLETGENYGYTF. The CDR3 DNA sequence: TGTGCCAGCAACTGGCTGGAGACAGGGGAGAACTATGGCTACACCTTC.

This clone was observed a few times. The chain has TRBV11-3 and TRBJ1-1; 7 positions agree with TRBD1. The V gene end was trimmed by 5 bases and the J gene end by 1 base; junction bases not matched to a gene: 10. The CDR3 totals 16 residues. CDR1 and CDR2 from the germline V gene are SGHNT and YENEEA. The CDR3 DNA is TGTGCCAGCAGCCTTCTCTCGGGACAGCGGAACACTGAAGCTTTCTTT. Translated: CASSLLSGQRNTEAFF.

This clone has a handful of counts. This rearrangement joins TRBV29-1 to TRBJ1-1, with a possible D match to TRBD1 (5 bases). Germline CDR1 reads SQVTM; CDR2 reads ANQGSEA. The V end lost 3 bases, the J end lost 1 base, and 18 bases lay between the germline ends. This CDR3 has 16 residues. For the CDR3, the DNA is TGCAGCGTTGATTGGGCCTCTGGGGCGAGGAACACTGAAGCTTTCTTT. Translation gives CSVDWASGARNTEAFF.

The chain is built from TRBV28 and TRBJ2-7, with D perhaps TRBD1 or TRBD2 (5 bases each). The CDR3 has 13 amino acids. Germline V CDR1 and CDR2: MDHEN, SYDVKM. Trimming pared 6 bases from V and 2 bases from J, leaving 11 bases between. This chain's CDR3 is CASSTQGPYEQYV. CDR3 DNA sequence: TGTGCCAGCAGCACCCAGGGACCCTACGAGCAGTACGTC.

In its sample, this clone was seen a few times. The genes are TRBV9 and TRBJ2-7; D gene uncertain. This CDR3 region has 12 residues. The ends were cut back, 5 bases at V and 0 bases at J, with 6 bases in the middle. From germline, CDR1 is SGDLS and CDR2 YYNGEE. The CDR3 nucleotides read TGTGCCAGCAGAGTGTCCTCCTACGAGCAGTACTTC. Amino acids: CASRVSSYEQYF. Filled out from reference TRBV9 and TRBJ2-7, the complete variable domain reads DSGVTQTPKHLITATGQRVTLRCSPRSGDLSVYWYQQSLDQGLQFLIQYYNGEERAKGNILERFSAQQFPDLHSELNLSSLELGDSALYFCASRVSSYEQYFGPGTRLTVT.

CDR3 protein: CASSPGQGYGYTF. The CDR3 coding sequence is TGTGCCAGCAGTCCCGGACAGGGCTATGGCTACACCTTC. The chain employs TRBV28 and TRBJ1-2, with 8 nucleotides matching TRBD1. Germline loops: CDR1 MDHEN, CDR2 SYDVKM. This CDR3 has 13 residues. V lost 5 bases, J lost 4 bases, and 3 bases stayed unmatched.

This chain links TRBV19 with TRBJ1-5; D may be TRBD1 (6 bases). The V end was cut by 6 bases, the J end by 9 bases, with 12 bases between. The CDR3 is made up of 12 amino acids. Germline V gives CDR1 LNHDA, CDR2 SQIVND (reference sequence). The CDR3 sequence is CASSPLTGPQHF. CDR3 sequence (DNA): TGTGCCAGTAGCCCTTTGACAGGGCCCCAGCATTTT.

The chain couples TRBV30 to TRBJ1-1; possible D gene TRBD1, 5 bases. The CDR3 sequence is 13 residues long. V lost 3 bases to trimming and J lost 11 bases, with 19 bases between them. Germline CDR1 is GTSNPN and CDR2 is SVGIG (reference sequence). CDR3 in DNA: TGTGCCTGGAGGGAAACAGGCCCCAAGGAGGCTTTCTTT. Amino acids: CAWRETGPKEAFF.

The chain joins TRBV28 to TRBJ2-1, with 9 bases aligning to TRBD1. CDR3 size: 12 residues. The V segment lost 3 bases and the J segment 15 bases; nucleotides outside the gene matches: 6. The V gene's germline CDR1 is MDHEN and CDR2 SYDVKM. CDR3 nucleotide sequence: TGTGCCAGCAGTTTTTATGGGACAGGGTTGTTCTTC. Encoded protein: CASSFYGTGLFF.

This clone was detected only a few times. The chain employs TRBV2 and TRBJ2-4; the match to TRBD2 covers 7 bases. The CDR3 extends over 15 amino acids. Germline V gives CDR1 SNHLY, CDR2 FYNNEI. The J segment lost 0 bases and the V segment lost 6 bases, leaving 5 bases of the junction unmatched. The CDR3: CASSARGEAKNIQYF. In DNA form, the CDR3 reads TGTGCCAGCAGCGCTCGGGGGGAAGCCAAAAACATTCAGTACTTC.

This clone has more than one count but fewer than ten. The gene calls are TRBV11-3 and TRBJ1-4; 9 bases agree with TRBD1. The trim removed 1 base at V and 10 bases at J, leaving 7 bases unmatched. The CDR3 is 15 residues long. Germline CDR1 SGHNT, CDR2 YENEEA. Written as DNA, the CDR3 is TGTGCCAGCAGCTTAGGGGGGACAGGGAGGCGAAAACTGTTTTTT. Amino acids: CASSLGGTGRRKLFF. Looking up the rest from reference TRBV11-3 and TRBJ1-4 gives the full variable domain: EAGVVQSPRYKIIEKKQPVAFWCNPISGHNTLYWYLQNLGQGPELLIRYENEEAVDDSQLPKDRFSAERLKGVDSTLKIQPAELGDSAVYLCASSLGGTGRRKLFFGSGTQLSVL.

The V and J genes are TRBV11-3 and TRBJ2-3; 7 nucleotides align to TRBD2. This CDR3 contains 16 residues. The V gene's germline CDR1 is SGHNT and CDR2 YENEEA. After removal of 3 bases from V and 2 bases from J, the junction contained 8 bases not matched to a gene. The CDR3 DNA follows: TGTGCCAGCAGCTTGGTTTTCGCGGGGGTCACAGATACGCAGTATTTT. Amino acids: CASSLVFAGVTDTQYF.

CDR3: CASSTSGGGWDGTEAFF. CDR3 in DNA: TGCGCCAGCAGCACGTCTGGTGGGGGATGGGACGGCACTGAAGCTTTCTTT. The V and J genes are TRBV5-1 and TRBJ1-1; TRBD1 is a possible D gene (5 bases). V was pared by 4 bases and J by 4 bases, with 23 bases between. The CDR3 covers 17 residues. Looked up from germline, CDR1 is SGHRS and CDR2 is YFSETQ. Variable domain in full (rest from reference TRBV5-1 and TRBJ1-1): KAGVTQTPRYLIKTRGQQVTLSCSPISGHRSVSWYQQTPGQGLQFLFEYFSETQRNKGNFPGRFSGRQFSNSRSEMNVSTLELGDSALYLCASSTSGGGWDGTEAFFGQGTRLTVV.

Judged by abundance, this clone is medium-sized. The chain recombines TRBV11-3 with TRBJ1-1; TRBD1 agrees at 8 bases. The CDR3 has 14 amino acids. Germline assignment: CDR1 SGHNT and CDR2 YENEEA. The V gene end was trimmed by 5 bases and the J gene end by 1 base; junction bases not matched to a gene: 3. CDR3 residues: CASSLGQGNTEAFF. CDR3 in DNA: TGTGCCAGCAGCCTAGGACAGGGGAACACTGAAGCTTTCTTT.

The CDR3 DNA is TGTGCCAGTAGCACCTCGGAGCCGCGGCCCCAGCATTTT. It yields the protein CASSTSEPRPQHF. The chain recombines TRBV19 with TRBJ1-5, with D unresolved. CDR3 length: 13 residues. Germline V gene lookup returns CDR1 LNHDA and CDR2 SQIVND (reference sequence). Trimming cost V 6 bases and J 9 bases, with 15 bases left between them.

This clone was seen many times. This chain uses TRBV9 with TRBJ1-4; D is possibly TRBD1 (5 bases). Trimming left V 0 bases short and J 5 bases short, with 14 bases between. The CDR3 totals 16 residues. Germline loops: CDR1 SGDLS, CDR2 YYNGEE. This chain's CDR3 is CASSVAGRVRNEKLFF. CDR3 in DNA: TGTGCCAGCAGCGTAGCCGGCAGGGTCCGGAATGAAAAACTGTTTTTT.